This T cell receptor beta chain was captured in a study of STAT5B mutations in CD4+ large granular lymphocyte leukemia. Per the original methods: A productive frequency of 2.59 x 10-5 was the lowest detectable. This table comes from immunoSEQ multiplex PCR, and its TCRdb copy is limited to in-frame clones, with some not included. That table furnishes V, J and clone size, whereas the DNA furnished D and trimming. The top ten clones hold 4% of a sample with tens of thousands of clones, roughly 76% of them seen once. The TCR sequence derives from a human donor in good health. Sequencing input: CD4+ T cells from blood buffy coats.

CDR3 sequence reads: CASIDGTGGTEAFF. The CDR3 DNA sequence: TGTGCCAGCATCGACGGGACAGGAGGCACTGAAGCTTTCTTT. The rearrangement links TRBV6-1 to TRBJ1-1; 8 bases fit TRBD1. V shed 7 bases and J 4 bases; nucleotides not matched to a gene: 8. The length of the CDR3 is 14 residues. Germline-derived CDR1 and CDR2 are MNHNS and SASEGT.